This T cell receptor beta chain stems from a study of early T cells in non-severe SARS-CoV-2 infection. The protocol attached unique molecular identifiers to individual cDNA molecules. TCRdb analysed the 5' RACE reads with MiXCR anew, one entry per CDR3 protein. This table has about 56,000 distinct CDR3 sequences, 8% to 11% appearing once. Trimming left V 2 bases short and J 6 bases short, with 17 bases between. Germline CDR1 reads MGHRA; CDR2 reads YSYEKL. The CDR3 is 16 residues long. As to this clonotype: What it binds is unknown.

Findings and limits, study-wide: The VDJdb matching leaned toward anti-spike CD8 responses and overlooked private and CD4 specificities.

The TCR was taken from an adult who was a healthcare worker with PCR-confirmed SARS-CoV-2 infection or an uninfected control (not recorded which). Material: whole blood. The chain employs TRBV4-1 and TRBJ2-1; the D gene could be TRBD1 or TRBD2 (5 bases each). The CDR3 region is CASSQPRQQRGNEQFF. The CDR3 DNA reads TGCGCCAGCAGCCAACCTAGACAGCAACGGGGCAATGAGCAGTTCTTC.